This passage covers 8 T cell receptor beta chains from one sample sequenced in a study of metastatic and nonmetastatic thyroid tumors. Each patient went into thyroid surgery without having received any treatment. TCRdb re-called clones via MiXCR from the PCR reads. The sample yields 91,000 or so clones, about 13% seen once. Sequencing input: blood. All receptors derive from a female donor with papillary thyroid cancer or a benign thyroid nodule (not recorded which). Some clones in this sample may be carry-over from other donors' samples.

The chain joins TRBV6-1 to TRBJ2-1; 7 bases fit TRBD2. Germline CDR1 and CDR2: MNHNS and SASEGT. The CDR3 is 16 amino acids. The junction had 18 bases not matched to a gene; V was cut back by 10 bases and J by 6 bases. CDR3 in amino acids: CAISRTIGRGVNEQFF. CDR3 in DNA: TGTGCCATCAGCAGGACTATCGGCCGGGGGGTCAATGAGCAGTTCTTC.

This clone was recorded once. The rearrangement joins TRBV5-1 to TRBJ2-7; 10 nucleotides match TRBD1. This CDR3 spans 15 amino acids. Germline V gene lookup returns CDR1 SGHRS and CDR2 YFSETQ. Trimming cost V 4 bases and J 13 bases; bases outside gene matches: 17. The CDR3 region is CASSADRGRVADLYF. Here the CDR3 DNA reads TGCGCCAGCAGCGCCGACAGGGGGCGGGTAGCAGACCTTTACTTC.

This clone was counted only a few times. CDR3 coding DNA: TGTGCCAGCAGCCCCCTGGACAGGGCGGTTAATGAAAAACTGTTTTTT. This codes for CASSPLDRAVNEKLFF. The rearrangement links TRBV14 to TRBJ1-4; 8 nucleotides line up with TRBD1. V shed 4 bases and J 4 bases; nucleotides not matched to a gene: 8. The CDR3 runs to 16 residues. The germline gives CDR1 SGHDN, CDR2 FVKESK.

This clone occurred many times. The chain uses TRBV27 and TRBJ2-1, with 8 bases fitting TRBD2. V lost 6 bases, J lost 5 bases, and 15 bases stayed unmatched. Germline-derived CDR1 and CDR2 are MNHEY and SMNVEV (reference sequence). This CDR3 is built from 17 residues. CDR3 residues: CASSRTPLAGVNNEQFF. DNA of the CDR3: TGTGCCAGCAGCAGAACCCCCCTAGCGGGTGTTAACAATGAGCAGTTCTTC.

The table lists this clone with many counts. The chain has TRBV28 and TRBJ2-7; the match to TRBD2 covers 10 bases. The CDR3 length is 15 residues. Germline-derived CDR1 and CDR2 are MDHEN and SYDVKM. J lost 4 bases, V lost 2 bases, and 5 bases had no gene match. CDR3 residues: CASSLLAGDSYEQYF. Written as DNA, the CDR3 is TGTGCCAGCAGTTTACTAGCGGGAGACTCTTACGAGCAGTACTTC. The complete variable domain, with remaining parts taken from reference TRBV28 and TRBJ2-7, reads DVKVTQSSRYLVKRTGEKVFLECVQDMDHENMFWYRQDPGLGLRLIYFSYDVKMKEKGDIPEGYSVSREKKERFSLILESASTNQTSMYLCASSLLAGDSYEQYFGPGTRLTVT.

This clone was detected many times. The J gene is TRBJ2-1, the V gene TRBV19; 9 bases are a match to TRBD1. The J segment lost 4 bases and the V segment lost 7 bases, leaving 8 bases of the junction unmatched. The CDR3 is 15 residues long. The V gene's germline CDR1 is LNHDA and CDR2 SQIVND (reference sequence). CDR3 protein: CASTNTGGVYNEQFF. For the CDR3, the DNA is TGTGCCAGTACTAATACAGGGGGCGTTTACAATGAGCAGTTCTTC. The full variable domain, completed using reference TRBV19 and TRBJ2-1, is DGGITQSPKYLFRKEGQNVTLSCEQNLNHDAMYWYRQDPGQGLRLIYYSQIVNDFQKGDIAEGYSVSREKKESFPLTVTSAQKNPTAFYLCASTNTGGVYNEQFFGPGTRLTVL.

This clone appeared many times. This sequence joins TRBV2 and TRBJ1-4; D is possibly TRBD1 (6 bases). The CDR3 is made up of 13 amino acids. Germline CDR1 reads SNHLY; CDR2 reads FYNNEI. The V end was cut by 6 bases, the J end by 8 bases, with 13 bases between. The DNA of the CDR3 is TGTGCCAGCAGGTTCCAGGGGTTGGAAAAACTGTTTTTT. This translates into CASRFQGLEKLFF.

This clone has ten or more counts. The chain combines TRBV6-6 with TRBJ2-2; D is unclear. The CDR3 length is 15 residues. The germline gives CDR1 MNHNY, CDR2 SVGAGI (reference sequence). V gave up 0 bases and J gave up 0 bases, with 5 bases separating them. Here the CDR3 DNA reads TGTGCCAGCAGTTACTCGTCCCCGAACACCGGGGAGCTGTTTTTT. Its translation is CASSYSSPNTGELFF.